This TCR beta chain was identified in a study of tumor-infiltrating lymphocytes in oesophageal squamous cell carcinoma. Each CDR3 protein is one row after TCRdb ran MiXCR on the reads. The sample records about 12,000 distinct CDR3 sequences, roughly 60% being singletons. Germline V gene lookup returns CDR1 SGHVT and CDR2 SQSDAQ. The J segment lost 0 bases and the V segment lost 3 bases, leaving 10 bases of the junction unmatched. The CDR3 runs to 18 residues. The clonotype originates from a female donor with esophageal squamous cell carcinoma. This chain joins TRBV7-4 and TRBJ2-1, with 8 bases fitting TRBD2. The sample taken for sequencing was blood. CDR3: CASSLGRTSRSSYNEQFF. DNA for the CDR3: TGTGCCAGCAGCTTGGGTCGGACTAGCAGAAGCTCCTACAATGAGCAGTTCTTC.